These T cell receptor beta chains were read from a single sample in a study of T-cell memory formation after mild COVID-19. TCRdb redid the calling of the 5' RACE reads with MiXCR, one entry per CDR3 protein. This repertoire shows about 560,000 distinct CDR3 sequences, about 20% found once; its top ten account for roughly 9.1%. Material: PBMCs or a T cell subset sorted from them (not recorded which). These TCRs come from an adult woman who had mild COVID-19 (a few samples of this study predate the infection). Cell type and time point are not known. Both conserved end residues are part of each CDR3. Fields, in order: CDR3 length, D gene, clone size, V gene, J gene, CDR3 protein, CDR3 DNA. D genes are given only for firm matches. For some rows the clone size is stated as once, few or many, or as a class when expanded; others skip it.

13	TRBD1	once	TRBV20-1	TRBJ1-5	CSAPGQGNQPQHF	TGCAGTGCCCCCGGACAGGGGAATCAGCCCCAGCATTTT
16	TRBD2	NA	TRBV4-2	TRBJ2-5	CASSQVGGGAGETQYF	TGTGCCAGCAGCCAAGTTGGCGGGGGGGCCGGAGAGACCCAGTACTTC
15	NA	NA	TRBV7-2	TRBJ2-3	CASSGPLGSTDTQYF	TGTGCCAGCAGCGGCCCGTTGGGGTCAACAGATACGCAGTATTTT
16	TRBD2	NA	TRBV7-9	TRBJ2-5	CASSELAGGGEETQYF	TGTGCCAGCAGCGAACTAGCGGGGGGCGGAGAGGAGACCCAGTACTTC
15	NA	few	TRBV19	TRBJ2-1	CASSLASSSYNEQFF	TGTGCCAGTAGTCTAGCGAGTAGCTCCTACAATGAGCAGTTCTTC
14	NA	few	TRBV7-9	TRBJ2-2	CASSFKGNTGELFF	TGTGCCAGCAGCTTCAAAGGGAACACCGGGGAGCTGTTTTTT
16	NA	few	TRBV20-1	TRBJ2-2	CSAREMPTGYTGELFF	TGCAGTGCTAGAGAGATGCCTACCGGCTACACCGGGGAGCTGTTTTTT
17	NA	NA	TRBV25-1	TRBJ2-7	CASSGRDPQSGSYEQYF	TGTGCCAGCAGTGGTCGGGACCCGCAGTCGGGCTCCTACGAGCAGTACTTC
13	NA	few	TRBV11-3	TRBJ2-2	CASSFEGAGELFF	TGTGCCAGCAGCTTTGAGGGGGCCGGGGAGCTGTTTTTT
16	NA	NA	TRBV10-3	TRBJ2-1	CAISVPSDPGRNEQFF	TGTGCCATCAGTGTACCGTCGGACCCAGGGCGTAATGAGCAGTTCTTC
15	TRBD2	few	TRBV4-1	TRBJ2-1	CASRGLAGGPNEQFF	TGCGCCAGCAGGGGACTAGCGGGGGGGCCGAATGAGCAGTTCTTC